The source of this TCR beta chain is a study of siplizumab effects on memory and regulatory T cells. Germline V gene data show CDR1 as SGHRS and CDR2 as YFSETQ. Deletions cut 5 bases from V and 8 bases from J, with 16 bases between. The CDR3 is 13 amino acids. Study findings and constraints: Siplizumab significantly lowered the alloreactive sequences that could be traced to unstimulated CD4+ memory cells. The diversity of naive T cells seemed greater than that of memory cells, and their alloresponse contribution seemed major. Proliferating Tregs' suppressive function in siplizumab cultures went unconfirmed.

As for this clone: The antigen remains unidentified.

Assays captured 9.8 x 10^4 or so TCR templates per sample. Assay: immunoSEQ multiplex PCR; the TCRdb copy retains only in-frame clones and omits some. The data show tens of thousands of clones, over 75% seen once. The receptor comes from a human donor in good health. The chain joins TRBV5-1 to TRBJ1-2; D unresolved. The material sequenced was naive CD8+ T cells sorted from blood. CDR3 protein: CASSGPTGGGYTF. In DNA form, the CDR3 reads TGCGCCAGCAGTGGACCGACGGGAGGCGGCTACACCTTC.